The 18 T cell receptor beta chains below were found in one sample sequenced in a study of T cell responses to AZD1222 COVID-19 vaccine. The protocol was immunoSEQ multiplex PCR, while the TCRdb copy is restricted to in-frame clones and leaves out a portion. The sample carries some 160,000 clones, 85% to 95% recorded once. The source material was peripheral blood, sampled on day 0 of AZD1222 vaccination. The receptor set was obtained from an adult in good health.

V is TRBV20-1 and J is TRBJ1-3; D possibly corresponds to TRBD1 (5 bases). V was cut by 3 bases and J by 7 bases, with 13 bases left in between. Germline V gene data show CDR1 as DFQATT and CDR2 as SNEGSKA (reference sequence). The CDR3 spans 13 residues. For the CDR3, the DNA is TGCAGTGCTAGTAGGGGTTTGGGGAACACCATATATTTT. Its translation is CSASRGLGNTIYF.

V and J are TRBV4-1 and TRBJ2-2; 7 bases map to TRBD2. CDR3 length equals 16 residues. The ends lost 1 base at V and 3 bases at J; junction bases unmatched: 5. Germline V gene lookup returns CDR1 MGHRA and CDR2 YSYEKL. The CDR3 DNA follows: TGCGCCAGCAGCCAAGGTCCGGGGGGTCACACCGGGGAGCTGTTTTTT. Its protein product is CASSQGPGGHTGELFF.

This rearrangement joins TRBV5-1 to TRBJ2-6; no clear D. Trimming removed 1 base at V and 2 bases at J, with 7 bases between. The germline V gene encodes CDR1 SGHRS and CDR2 YFSETQ. The CDR3 runs to 15 residues. CDR3 in DNA: TGCGCCAGCAGCTTGCAGAGACCTGGGGCCAACGTCCTGACTTTC. Translated: CASSLQRPGANVLTF.

The genes are TRBV7-6 and TRBJ2-7; 9 bases are shared with TRBD1. V lost 2 bases to trimming and J lost 1 base; unmatched junction nucleotides: 3. Germline-derived CDR1 and CDR2 are SGHVS and FNYEAQ. This CDR3 has 15 residues. The CDR3 DNA reads as TGTGCCAGCAGCTTAACCGGGACAGGGTCCTACGAGCAGTACTTC. It is translated as CASSLTGTGSYEQYF.

The V and J genes are TRBV30 and TRBJ2-6; D may correspond to TRBD1 or TRBD2 (6 bases each). The CDR3 contains 16 residues. Trimming cost V 2 bases and J 0 bases, with 11 bases left between them. Germline assignment: CDR1 GTSNPN and CDR2 SVGIG (reference sequence). CDR3 sequence (DNA): TGTGCCTGGAGTACCGGGGGCTACTCTGGGGCCAACGTCCTGACTTTC. Protein product: CAWSTGGYSGANVLTF.

The chain links TRBV2 to TRBJ2-2; D is possibly TRBD2 (5 bases). Germline V gives CDR1 SNHLY, CDR2 FYNNEI. Trimming took off 7 bases at V and 0 bases at J, with 9 bases between the two ends. The CDR3 contains 14 residues. The CDR3 region has the DNA TGTGCCAGCATCCTGGGAGCGAACACCGGGGAGCTGTTTTTT. Amino acid sequence: CASILGANTGELFF. The whole variable domain, filled in from reference TRBV2 and TRBJ2-2, reads EPEVTQTPSHQVTQMGQEVILRCVPISNHLYFYWYRQILGQKVEFLVSFYNNEISEKSEIFDDQFSVERPDGSNFTLKIRSTKLEDSAMYFCASILGANTGELFFGEGSRLTVL.

V is TRBV15 and J is TRBJ2-3, with 10 bases aligning to TRBD2. The CDR3 is 16 residues long. The V gene end was trimmed by 6 bases and the J gene end by 4 bases; junction bases not matched to a gene: 10. The V gene's germline CDR1 is LNHNV and CDR2 YYDKDF (reference sequence). CDR3 in amino acids: CATRALAGALADTQYF. The CDR3 bases are TGTGCCACCAGGGCGCTAGCGGGGGCCCTCGCAGATACGCAGTATTTT.

In DNA, the CDR3 is TGTGCCAGCAGCTTGGCTAGGGGGTTGGGCAGGTCAGATACGCAGTATTTT. Protein sequence: CASSLARGLGRSDTQYF. V is TRBV5-6 and J is TRBJ2-3; D may be TRBD1 (6 bases). V was pared by 0 bases and J by 4 bases, with 18 bases between. The CDR3 loop spans 17 amino acids. CDR1 is SGHDT and CDR2 is YYEEEE in the germline V gene.

In nucleotides, the CDR3 is TGTGCCAGCAGCTTGGCCGGGACAGGGGGATACGAGCAGTACTTC. As protein: CASSLAGTGGYEQYF. V gene TRBV5-4 combines with J gene TRBJ2-7, with TRBD1 identical over 11 bases. This CDR3 is built from 15 residues. With 0 bases clipped from V and 4 bases from J, the junction kept 3 bases outside the gene matches. Germline V lookup: CDR1 SGHNT, CDR2 YYREEE (reference sequence).

The chain has TRBV4-2 and TRBJ1-4; D may be TRBD1 (6 bases). Germline V gene data show CDR1 as LGHNA and CDR2 as YNFKEQ. V was clipped by 2 bases and J by 3 bases, with 10 bases between them. The CDR3 covers 15 residues. CDR3 protein: CASSQKGGANEKLFF. DNA of the CDR3: TGTGCCAGCAGCCAAAAGGGGGGTGCTAATGAAAAACTGTTTTTT.

The chain combines TRBV5-1 with TRBJ1-2, with 10 bases lining up with TRBD1. CDR3 length: 14 residues. Looked up from germline, CDR1 is SGHRS and CDR2 is YFSETQ. V lost 7 bases and J lost 3; bases outside the gene matches: 6. The CDR3 reads CASSWGTGDYGYTF. For the CDR3, the DNA is TGCGCCAGCTCCTGGGGGACAGGGGACTATGGCTACACCTTC.

The chain is built from TRBV19 and TRBJ2-5; 8 bases are shared with TRBD1. Germline loops: CDR1 LNHDA, CDR2 SQIVND (reference sequence). There are 13 residues in the CDR3. V shed 6 bases, J shed 5 bases, and the junction held 5 bases outside the gene matches. In nucleotides, the CDR3 is TGTGCCAGTAGACTCACAGGGGGTGAGACCCAGTACTTC. Translation: CASRLTGGETQYF.

This sequence joins TRBV7-9 and TRBJ1-1, with a tentative D call TRBD1 (5 bases). The CDR3 loop spans 16 amino acids. CDR1 is SEHNR, CDR2 FQNEAQ, per germline (reference sequence). Trimming took off 5 bases at V and 0 bases at J, with 16 bases between the two ends. The DNA for the CDR3 is TGTGCCAGCAGCCCCAGGATAGGGACGGTGAACACTGAAGCTTTCTTT. Its protein is CASSPRIGTVNTEAFF.

V is TRBV12-5 and J is TRBJ2-3, with 11 bases aligning to TRBD2. Germline V gene data show CDR1 as LGHNT and CDR2 as FRNRAP. V shed 3 bases and J 5 bases; nucleotides not matched to a gene: 10. This CDR3 has 17 residues. In DNA, the CDR3 is TGTGCTAGTGGTTTCCCCAGACTAGCGGGGATTCGAGATACGCAGTATTTT. Protein product: CASGFPRLAGIRDTQYF.

The rearrangement uses TRBV4-2 and TRBJ2-2; D unresolved. CDR1 and CDR2 from the germline V gene are LGHNA and YNFKEQ. The V end lost 1 base, the J end lost 4 bases, and 7 bases lay between the germline ends. The CDR3 is 14 residues long. The CDR3 loop is CASSQVQATGELFF. CDR3 sequence (DNA): TGTGCCAGCAGCCAAGTCCAGGCCACCGGGGAGCTGTTTTTT.

The V and J genes are TRBV18 and TRBJ2-7, with 13 bases matching TRBD2. CDR1 is KGHSH and CDR2 is LQKENI in the germline V gene. The CDR3 spans 18 residues. Unmatched junction bases numbered 14, after V lost 5 bases and J lost 4 bases. In DNA, the CDR3 is TGTGCCAGCTCAGCACATCCGGGACTAGCGGGGAGCTATTACGAGCAGTACTTC. Protein: CASSAHPGLAGSYYEQYF.

The chain joins TRBV5-1 to TRBJ2-7, with D unresolved. The CDR3 has 12 residues. The germline CDR1 and CDR2 sequences are SGHRS and YFSETQ. The germline V and J ends were trimmed by 0 bases and 5 bases, with 6 bases remaining between them. The CDR3 DNA is TGCGCCAGCAGCTTGGTGGACCACGAGCAGTACTTC. The encoded protein is CASSLVDHEQYF.

The chain links TRBV19 to TRBJ2-1, with 8 nucleotides matching TRBD2. In germline, CDR1 is LNHDA, CDR2 SQIVND (reference sequence). J lost 5 bases, V lost 4 bases, and 13 bases had no gene match. This CDR3 comprises 17 residues. The CDR3 is CASSKEAETGGNNEQFF. CDR3 coding DNA: TGTGCCAGTAGTAAAGAGGCAGAAACGGGGGGGAACAATGAGCAGTTCTTC. The full variable domain, with the rest looked up from reference TRBV19 and TRBJ2-1, is DGGITQSPKYLFRKEGQNVTLSCEQNLNHDAMYWYRQDPGQGLRLIYYSQIVNDFQKGDIAEGYSVSREKKESFPLTVTSAQKNPTAFYLCASSKEAETGGNNEQFFGPGTRLTVL.